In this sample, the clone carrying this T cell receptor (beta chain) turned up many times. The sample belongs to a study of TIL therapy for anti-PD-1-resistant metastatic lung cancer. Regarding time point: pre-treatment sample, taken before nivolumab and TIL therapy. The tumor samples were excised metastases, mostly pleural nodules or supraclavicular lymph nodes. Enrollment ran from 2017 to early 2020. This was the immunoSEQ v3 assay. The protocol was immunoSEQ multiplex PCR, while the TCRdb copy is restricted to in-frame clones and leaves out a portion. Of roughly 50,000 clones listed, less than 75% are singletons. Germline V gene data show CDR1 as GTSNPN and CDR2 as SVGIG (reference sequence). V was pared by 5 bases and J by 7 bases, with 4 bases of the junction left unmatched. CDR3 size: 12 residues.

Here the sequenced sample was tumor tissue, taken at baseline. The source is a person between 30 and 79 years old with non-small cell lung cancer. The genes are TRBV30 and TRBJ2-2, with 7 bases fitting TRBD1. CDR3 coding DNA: TGTGCCTGGGACAGGGTTGGCGGGGAGCTGTTTTTT. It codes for CAWDRVGGELFF.